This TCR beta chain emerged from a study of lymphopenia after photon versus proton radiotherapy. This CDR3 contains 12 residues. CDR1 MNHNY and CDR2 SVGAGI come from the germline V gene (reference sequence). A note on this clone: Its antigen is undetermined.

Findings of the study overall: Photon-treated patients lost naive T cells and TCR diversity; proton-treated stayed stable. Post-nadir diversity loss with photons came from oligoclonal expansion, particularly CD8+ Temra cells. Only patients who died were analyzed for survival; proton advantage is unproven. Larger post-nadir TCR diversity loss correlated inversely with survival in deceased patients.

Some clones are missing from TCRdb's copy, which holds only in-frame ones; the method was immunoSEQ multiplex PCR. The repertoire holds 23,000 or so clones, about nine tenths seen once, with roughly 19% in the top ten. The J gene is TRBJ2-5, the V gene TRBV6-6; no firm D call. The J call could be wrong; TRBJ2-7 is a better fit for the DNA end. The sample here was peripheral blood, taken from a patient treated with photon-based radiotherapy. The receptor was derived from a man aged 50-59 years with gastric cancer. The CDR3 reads CASSSNGYEQYF. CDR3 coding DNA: TGTGCCAGCAGTTCCAACGGCTACGAGCAGTACTTC.